This T cell receptor beta chain was sequenced in a study of T cell repertoires in cytomegalovirus infection. Turning to the study itself: Matching HLA type and CMV infection were both indicated by public TCR beta signatures.

Overall study findings and caveats: The study found HLA-C-restricted CMV-specific TCR beta clonotypes dominating the ex vivo response.

This clonotype was found many times. No antigen is known for it. TCRdb reprocessed the reads with MiXCR, giving one entry per CDR3 protein. The sample includes about 360,000 distinct CDR3 sequences, around 18% seen only once; the top ten take approximately 10%. Germline CDR1 SGHTA, CDR2 FQGNSA. The J segment lost 4 bases and the V segment lost 6 bases, leaving 9 bases of the junction unmatched. This CDR3 is 14 amino acids long. The sequencing input was PBMCs. This clonotype originated in a human donor in good health (CMV status not recorded). Some clones in this sample may be carry-over from other donors' samples. This chain connects TRBV7-2 to TRBJ2-7, with 7 bases aligning to TRBD1. The CDR3 region is CASSLNRGSYEQYF. The CDR3 DNA is TGTGCCAGCAGTCTTAACAGGGGATCATACGAGCAGTACTTC. The whole variable domain, remainder taken from reference TRBV7-2 and TRBJ2-7, is GAGVSQSPSNKVTEKGKDVELRCDPISGHTALYWYRQSLGQGLEFLIYFQGNSAPDKSGLPSDRFSAERTGGSVSTLTIQRTQQEDSAVYLCASSLNRGSYEQYFGPGTRLTVT.